The source of this TCR beta chain is a study of blood T cell repertoires in COVID-19. Overall study context: Some COVID-19 samples were acute and others convalescent; all came from the United States, Italy and Spain. T cells, B-cell-depleted T cells, or PBMCs supplied cDNA or gDNA.

This clone showed up just a few times. The same CDR3 arises from other DNA sequences in this sample as well. In the authors' methods: Estimation of nucleated cell counts was performed using reference gene primer amplification. TCRdb keeps only in-frame clones here, not all; method: immunoSEQ multiplex PCR. V, J and clone size are taken as reported in that table, and D and trimming were inferred from the DNA itself. The sample carries about 150,000 clones, 80% recorded once. Trimming shortened V by 0 bases and J by 3 bases, and 6 bases separated the two germline ends. Germline V CDR1 and CDR2: MNHNY, SVGAGI (reference sequence). This CDR3 contains 14 residues.

The V gene is TRBV6-6, the J gene TRBJ2-1; maybe TRBD2 (5 bases). The sequenced sample was peripheral blood. The source is a man between 60 and 75 years old with acute or convalescent COVID-19. CDR3 region: CASSYSRVYNEQFF. Written as DNA, the CDR3 is TGTGCCAGCAGTTACTCGCGGGTCTACAATGAGCAGTTCTTC.